This T cell receptor beta chain was observed in a study of identical twins. TCRdb reprocessed the 5' RACE reads with MiXCR, giving one entry per CDR3 protein. This sample carries 1.5 million or so distinct CDR3 sequences, less than 35% of them seen once, and the ten largest clones take around 0.3%. Study outcomes and limitations: Interpretation of the results relied on cross-sectional statistical analysis and not on following the same donors.

CDR1 and CDR2 from the germline V gene are SGHRS and YFSETQ. The V end lost 4 bases, the J end lost 4 bases, and 17 bases lay between the germline ends. This CDR3 comprises 15 residues. This clonotype was found a few times. Its specificity is not known. The receptor's source is a newborn girl in good health. The V gene is TRBV5-1, the J gene TRBJ1-1; D is ambiguous. What was sequenced was cord blood. The CDR3 nucleotides are TGCGCCAGCAGCGGGGATTCAGGAACTCGCACTGAAGCTTTCTTT. Its translation: CASSGDSGTRTEAFF.